The T cell receptor (beta chain) described here comes from a study of T cell responses to AZD1222 COVID-19 vaccine. Whole-study findings and limits: The breadth and depth of Spike-specific TCRs increased once two AZD1222 doses had been given.

The CDR3 spans 16 residues. The junction had 2 bases not matched to a gene; V was cut back by 3 bases and J by 2 bases. Germline V gene data show CDR1 as SGDLS and CDR2 as YYNGEE. As to this clone: Its target is unknown.

Here immunoSEQ multiplex PCR was the method, and the copy in TCRdb shows in-frame clones only, minus some. Of 95,000 to 150,000 clones listed, 89% are singletons. V and J are TRBV9 and TRBJ2-1; TRBD2 matches 13 bases. The sequencing here drew on peripheral blood, taken on day 0 of AZD1222 vaccination. The sequence derives from an adult in good health. CDR3 nucleotides: TGTGCCAGCAGCGGACTAGCGGGAGGCGCCTACAATGAGCAGTTCTTC. Protein product: CASSGLAGGAYNEQFF. Together with reference TRBV9 and TRBJ2-1, the CDR3 gives the full variable domain: DSGVTQTPKHLITATGQRVTLRCSPRSGDLSVYWYQQSLDQGLQFLIQYYNGEERAKGNILERFSAQQFPDLHSELNLSSLELGDSALYFCASSGLAGGAYNEQFFGPGTRLTVL.